Listed here are 9 T cell receptor beta chains from one sample, sequenced in a study of blood T cells in healthy people across ages. A J-beta primer mix and a sample-barcoded 5' primer were used in a second PCR of about 7 to 12 cycles. MiXCR was run by TCRdb on the 5' RACE reads, yielding one entry per CDR3 protein. The sample shows 850,000 to 1,000,000 distinct CDR3 sequences, 45% to 50% of them seen only once. Sequenced input: blood. These receptors were collected from a young man in good health.

This clonotype showed up just a few times. The chain joins TRBV29-1 to TRBJ2-1; 8 bases are shared with TRBD1. V trimming: 6 bases; J trimming: 2 bases; junction bases outside the gene matches: 9. The CDR3 consists of 15 residues. CDR1 is SQVTM and CDR2 is ANQGSEA in the germline V gene. CDR3 region: CSVSLRDRPYNEQFF. The CDR3 DNA sequence: TGCAGCGTCTCCCTTCGGGACAGGCCCTACAATGAGCAGTTCTTC.

This clonotype showed up many times. This sequence joins TRBV12-3 or TRBV12-4 and TRBJ1-1; tentatively, D is TRBD1 (6 bases). V lost 6 bases and J 1 base, leaving 9 bases between the germline ends. CDR3 length equals 13 residues. The CDR3: CASSLRGNTEAFF. In DNA, the CDR3 is TGTGCCAGCAGCCTCAGGGGGAACACTGAAGCTTTCTTT.

This clonotype was detected a few times. The chain uses TRBV6-5 and TRBJ2-3; 9 bases fit TRBD1. CDR3 size: 16 residues. J lost 6 bases, V lost 2 bases, and 9 bases had no gene match. CDR1 and CDR2 (germline): MNHEY, SVGAGI. The CDR3 DNA reads TGTGCCAGCAGTTACCCCCCGGGACAGGGTCCCGATACGCAGTATTTT. It specifies CASSYPPGQGPDTQYF.

The chain uses TRBV3-1 and TRBJ1-2, with TRBD1 as a possible D gene (6 bases). The ends were cut back, 1 base at V and 8 bases at J, with 11 bases in the middle. The length of the CDR3 is 13 residues. Germline CDR1 and CDR2: LGHDT and YNNKEL (reference sequence). DNA for the CDR3: TGTGCCAGCAGCCAAGGACAGGCTTGGGGCTACACCTTC. Its protein is CASSQGQAWGYTF.

The chain carries TRBV4-1 and TRBJ2-7, with D unclear. The CDR3 loop spans 14 amino acids. The germline V gene has CDR1 MGHRA and CDR2 YSYEKL. The V end was cut by 0 bases, the J end by 2 bases, with 8 bases between. Here the CDR3 reads CASSQEHSPYEQYF. CDR3 nucleotide sequence: TGCGCCAGCAGCCAAGAACACAGCCCCTACGAGCAGTACTTC.

This clonotype was recorded at least ten times. The chain joins TRBV20-1 to TRBJ2-7, with D unclear. The CDR3 consists of 11 residues. Trimming shortened V by 0 bases and J by 8 bases, and 8 bases separated the two germline ends. Per germline, CDR1 DFQATT and CDR2 SNEGSKA (reference sequence). The CDR3: CSARDITQQYF. In nucleotides, the CDR3 is TGCAGTGCTAGAGACATAACCCAGCAGTACTTC.

This clonotype has a handful of counts. The chain is built from TRBV7-2 and TRBJ2-3; 7 bases are shared with TRBD1. The CDR3 consists of 14 residues. The V gene end was trimmed by 3 bases and the J gene end by 10 bases; junction bases not matched to a gene: 10. CDR1 SGHTA and CDR2 FQGNSA come from the germline V gene. The CDR3 coding sequence is TGTGCCAGCAGCTTGGGACAGAGAACGGCATCGCAGTATTTT. It is translated as CASSLGQRTASQYF.

CDR3 loop: CASSESRAGIREAFF. CDR3 nucleotide sequence: TGCGCCAGCAGTGAGTCAAGGGCAGGAATCCGAGAAGCTTTCTTT. The chain joins TRBV10-1 to TRBJ1-1; D gene uncertain. The CDR3 is made up of 15 amino acids. Per germline, CDR1 WNHNN and CDR2 SYGVQD (reference sequence). The ends were cut back, 0 bases at V and 8 bases at J, with 16 bases in the middle.

For this clonotype: This may come from a read error, since a much larger clone is one base off. This chain connects TRBV29-1 to TRBJ2-5, with 10 bases lining up with TRBD2. With 1 base clipped from V and 5 bases from J, the junction kept 4 bases outside the gene matches. Germline V gene data show CDR1 as SQVTM and CDR2 as ANQGSEA. The CDR3 contains 14 residues. The CDR3 sequence: CSVEGGLAWETQYF. The CDR3 nucleotides are TGCAGCGTTGAAGGGGGACTAGCGTGGGAGACCCAGTACTTC.